Each of the 7 T cell receptor beta chains below was sequenced from the same sample in a study of T cells in Graves' hyperthyroidism and ophthalmopathy. Using RNA transcripts as the source, TCR beta CDR3 regions were amplified. The HTBI primer set was used in a first-round RT-PCR of the TCR CDR3. A single record per CDR3 protein comes from TCRdb applying MiXCR to the multiplex PCR reads. Here the sample spans 500,000 to 550,000 distinct CDR3 sequences, 15% to 20% being singletons. Material: blood. These TCRs come from a man in his forties with Graves' ophthalmopathy.

In its sample, this clonotype was seen many times. V and J are TRBV13 and TRBJ2-5; TRBD2 matches at 8 bases. The J segment lost 2 bases and the V segment lost 4 bases, leaving 6 bases of the junction unmatched. In germline, CDR1 is PRHDT, CDR2 FYEKMQ (reference sequence). CDR3 size: 15 residues. The CDR3 region is CASSSFSGNQETQYF. DNA of the CDR3: TGTGCCAGCAGCTCCTTTAGCGGGAATCAAGAGACCCAGTACTTC.

This clonotype was recorded a few times. CDR3 in amino acids: CASSTGHYGYTF. The CDR3 DNA follows: TGTGCCAGCAGCACCGGACACTATGGCTACACCTTC. J is TRBJ1-2 and V is TRBV7-8, with unresolved D. The CDR3 length is 12 residues. Trimming stripped 5 bases from V and 3 bases from J, with 7 bases between. Germline V gene data show CDR1 as SGHVS and CDR2 as FQNEAQ.

The chain uses TRBV3-1 and TRBJ2-3, with TRBD2 identical over 8 bases. The CDR3 spans 16 residues. Germline V lookup: CDR1 LGHDT, CDR2 YNNKEL (reference sequence). With V trimmed by 4 bases and J by 5 bases, 11 bases remained unmatched. CDR3: CASSLGGGVQGDTQYF. The CDR3 nucleotides read TGTGCCAGCAGCCTCGGGGGGGGAGTTCAAGGAGATACGCAGTATTTT.

V and J are TRBV4-3 and TRBJ2-7, with 8 bases that match TRBD2. The germline V gene encodes CDR1 LGHNA and CDR2 YSLEER. After removal of 0 bases from V and 4 bases from J, the junction contained 11 bases not matched to a gene. The CDR3 covers 17 residues. The CDR3 DNA sequence: TGCGCCAGCAGCCAAGATAGGCTAGCGGGTGCGGGGTACGAGCAGTACTTC. It codes for CASSQDRLAGAGYEQYF.

In regard to this clonotype: At one end, the junction sequence differs from germline, possibly due to a read error. The V and J genes are TRBV20-1 and TRBJ2-1; 7 positions match TRBD2. In germline, CDR1 is DFQATT, CDR2 SNEGSKA (reference sequence). The CDR3 is 13 amino acids. CDR3 residues: CSAEGLSSNEQFF. CDR3 nucleotide sequence: TGCAGTGCCGAGGGACTATCCTCCAATGAGCAGTTCTTC.

Sample share makes this clonotype medium-sized. The CDR3 is CASSSATNNEQFF. The CDR3 DNA is TGTGCCAGCAGCTCCGCGACAAACAATGAGCAGTTCTTC. J is TRBJ2-1 and V is TRBV7-9; D not certain. Trimming took 4 bases from V and 5 from J, leaving 9 bases between them. This CDR3 contains 13 residues. Germline-derived CDR1 and CDR2 are SEHNR and FQNEAQ (reference sequence).

This clonotype was detected ten times or more. This chain uses TRBV2 with TRBJ2-3, with D perhaps TRBD1 (5 bases). In germline, CDR1 is SNHLY, CDR2 FYNNEI. This CDR3 has 14 amino acids. The V end was cut by 9 bases, the J end by 0 bases, with 13 bases between. This CDR3 reads CARTRRGSTDTQYF. In DNA, the CDR3 is TGTGCCAGAACACGAAGGGGTAGCACAGATACGCAGTATTTT.